The source of this TCR beta chain is a study of T cell responses to AZD1222 COVID-19 vaccine. Profiling relied on immunoSEQ multiplex PCR, and the TCRdb table lists in-frame clones only, not all of them. The top ten hold about 18% of the sample, which has about 42,000 clones, around four fifths seen once. Germline CDR1 and CDR2: MNHEY and SVGAGI. V lost 7 bases to trimming and J lost 6 bases, with 13 bases between them. CDR3 length: 12 residues. Study-wide points: Clonal diversity may have been underestimated, and the donors were mostly white British, with more females than males.

As to this clone: Its antigen is currently unknown.

The sequencing used peripheral blood, collected 28 days after the second AZD1222 dose. This clonotype was obtained from an adult who received the AZD1222 COVID-19 vaccine. The chain employs TRBV6-5 and TRBJ2-7; D is possibly TRBD1 or TRBD2 (6 bases each). CDR3 bases: TGTGCCAGCAATCGGGGGCTGGGCGAGCAGTACTTC. Protein sequence: CASNRGLGEQYF.